The 6 T cell receptor beta chains in this list originate from one sample, sequenced in a study of cytomegalovirus exposure and HLA in healthy donors. A multiplex PCR was run with 60 Vbeta primers and 13 Jbeta primers. Here immunoSEQ multiplex PCR was the method, and the copy in TCRdb shows in-frame clones only, minus some. The repertoire has hundreds of thousands of clones, about 80% of them found once; the top ten carry nearly 6%. Sequenced: PBMCs. The receptors were sampled from a middle-aged man in good health and CMV-seropositive.

The rearrangement joins TRBV28 to TRBJ2-7, with D possibly TRBD2 on 6 matching bases. The CDR3 length is 13 residues. V lost 4 bases and J lost 0, with 7 bases in between. The germline V gene encodes CDR1 MDHEN and CDR2 SYDVKM. The CDR3, as DNA: TGTGCCAGCAGTTCGGGAGTCTCCTACGAGCAGTACGTC. Its protein product is CASSSGVSYEQYV.

This sequence joins TRBV15 and TRBJ2-5, with a weak D call TRBD1 (6 bases). This CDR3 contains 16 residues. Trimming shortened V by 0 bases and J by 5 bases, and 16 bases separated the two germline ends. Per germline, CDR1 LNHNV and CDR2 YYDKDF (reference sequence). CDR3 nucleotides: TGTGCCACCAGCAGAGATCGTAACAGGGCTTGGGAGACCCAGTACTTC. Protein sequence: CATSRDRNRAWETQYF.

The rearrangement joins TRBV14 to TRBJ1-4, with TRBD1 as a possible D gene (6 bases). The CDR3 consists of 14 residues. Germline CDR1 SGHDN, CDR2 FVKESK. V lost 1 base and J 8 bases, leaving 11 bases between the germline ends. CDR3 sequence: CASSQGNRAEKLFF. Here the CDR3 DNA reads TGTGCCAGCAGCCAAGGCAACAGGGCGGAAAAACTGTTTTTT.

The chain is built from TRBV30 and TRBJ2-7, with 12 bases that match TRBD2. With V trimmed by 5 bases and J by 3 bases, 8 bases remained unmatched. The CDR3 spans 15 residues. Per the germline V gene, CDR1 is GTSNPN and CDR2 is SVGIG (reference sequence). The CDR3 coding sequence is TGTGCCTGGGCAAACCTAGCGGGAGGGTTCTACGAGCAGTACGTC. Protein sequence: CAWANLAGGFYEQYV.

The chain uses TRBV4-1 and TRBJ2-5, with 7 nucleotides matching TRBD2. Germline values: CDR1 MGHRA, CDR2 YSYEKL. CDR3 size: 15 residues. V shed 0 bases, J shed 4 bases, and the junction held 5 bases outside the gene matches. The CDR3 sequence: CASSQDGREGETQYF. The CDR3 DNA reads TGCGCCAGCAGCCAAGACGGCAGGGAGGGAGAGACCCAGTACTTC.

The chain recombines TRBV29-1 with TRBJ2-1; TRBD2 aligns across 7 bases. Germline CDR1 is SQVTM and CDR2 is ANQGSEA. J gave up 3 bases and V 0 bases, and 5 bases lay outside the gene matches. The CDR3 covers 15 residues. DNA for the CDR3: TGCAGCGTTGAAGATCTGGGCGGGGGCTACAATGAGCAGTTCTTC. Amino acids: CSVEDLGGGYNEQFF.